Each of the 11 T cell receptor beta chains below was sequenced from the same sample in a study of blood T cells in healthy people across ages (dated by TCRdb to 2014 to 2015). Receptor amplification or capture employed 5' RACE. A second PCR of roughly 7 to 11 cycles was performed with a sample-barcoded 5' primer and a J-beta primer mix. The raw public reads went through TCRdb reprocessing: fastp at Q25, MiXCR clone calling, in-frame beta chains kept. Each entry is one CDR3 protein sequence, shown with its most common DNA and genes. Recorded for this sample are roughly 1.9 million distinct CDR3 sequences; about two fifths of them occurred a single time. Together, the top ten hold roughly 24% of the sample. The sequenced material came from blood. The receptor set was obtained from a human donor in good health.

In its sample, this clonotype was seen a few times. The rearrangement joins TRBV6-2 or TRBV6-3 to TRBJ1-5, with D hard to call. The CDR3 has 15 amino acids. The V and J ends lost 5 bases and 5 bases respectively, with 16 bases between them. CDR1 is MNHEY and CDR2 is SVGEGT in the germline V gene. In DNA form, the CDR3 reads TGTGCCAGCAGTCTCGGCAGCCAACCCGATCAGCCCCAGCATTTT. This codes for CASSLGSQPDQPQHF.

The chain has TRBV4-3 and TRBJ2-1, with TRBD1 matching 8 bases. The germline gives CDR1 LGHNA, CDR2 YSLEER. The CDR3 has 14 residues. J gave up 6 bases and V 1 base, and 2 bases lay outside the gene matches. The DNA for the CDR3 is TGCGCCAGCAGCCAAGTGGGACAGGCCAATGAGCAGTTCTTC. It specifies CASSQVGQANEQFF.

There are a few counts of this clonotype. V and J are TRBV5-6 and TRBJ2-3; the match to TRBD1 covers 9 bases. Germline V gives CDR1 SGHDT, CDR2 YYEEEE. J gave up 5 bases and V 4 bases, and 11 bases lay outside the gene matches. There are 16 residues in the CDR3. CDR3 protein: CASSPLDRGVIDTQYF. DNA for the CDR3: TGTGCCAGCAGCCCGCTAGACAGGGGGGTTATAGATACGCAGTATTTT. Full variable domain (outside the CDR3, taken from reference TRBV5-6 and TRBJ2-3): DAGVTQSPTHLIKTRGQQVTLRCSPKSGHDTVSWYQQALGQGPQFIFQYYEEEERQRGNFPDRFSGHQFPNYSSELNVNALLLGDSALYLCASSPLDRGVIDTQYFGPGTRLTVL.

This sequence joins TRBV10-3 and TRBJ2-2, with 11 bases aligning to TRBD1. Germline loops: CDR1 ENHRY, CDR2 SYGVKD. Germline trimming cut 7 bases from V and 4 bases from J; bases unmatched to any gene: 5. The CDR3 is 15 residues long. As DNA, the CDR3 is TGTGCCATCAAACACGGACAGGGGGCCACCGGGGAGCTGTTTTTT. Protein sequence: CAIKHGQGATGELFF.

A note on this clonotype: As the CDR3 is not closed by the conserved phenylalanine or tryptophan, this likely results from a read error. The gene calls are TRBV6-2 or TRBV6-3 and TRBJ1-2, with D possibly matching TRBD1 (5 bases). Trimming stripped 2 bases from V and 6 bases from J, with 7 bases between. The CDR3 contains 12 residues. Germline CDR1 MNHEY, CDR2 SVGEGT. The CDR3, as DNA: TGTGCCAGCAGTTACGACAGCAATGGCTACACCTGC. It is translated as CASSYDSNGYTC.

This chain links TRBV7-2 with TRBJ2-7; no reliable D call. V shed 1 base and J shed 5 bases, with 12 bases lying between them. Germline CDR1 and CDR2: SGHTA and FQGNSA. CDR3 length: 14 amino acids. The CDR3 DNA sequence: TGTGCCAGCAGCTTAGTTTTCTCTGCGGACGAGCAGTACTTC. It encodes CASSLVFSADEQYF.

This clonotype was counted once. The gene calls are TRBV5-1 and TRBJ2-1; D possibly matches TRBD1 or TRBD2 (5 bases each). CDR1 and CDR2 from the germline V gene are SGHRS and YFSETQ. The CDR3 totals 15 residues. The ends were cut back, 4 bases at V and 4 bases at J, with 15 bases in the middle. CDR3 in DNA: TGCGCCAGCAGCACGAGTCCGGGGCGATACAATGAGCAGTTCTTC. This codes for CASSTSPGRYNEQFF.

Of note for this clonotype: The missing conserved phenylalanine or tryptophan at the end of this CDR3 makes a read error likely. The chain recombines TRBV27 with TRBJ1-5; 9 nucleotides align to TRBD1. This CDR3 is built from 14 residues. Germline values: CDR1 MNHEY, CDR2 SMNVEV (reference sequence). CDR3 loop: CAGSPDRGEKPQHL. The CDR3 region has the DNA TGTGCCGGCAGTCCGGACAGGGGCGAGAAGCCCCAGCATTTG.

This chain joins TRBV7-2 and TRBJ1-1, with a weak D call TRBD1 (5 bases). The CDR3 contains 14 residues. Germline CDR1 SGHTA, CDR2 FQGNSA. V lost 1 base and J lost 8, with 14 bases in between. CDR3 DNA: TGTGCCAGCAGCTTAGGAGCAGGGCCCTTCGAAGCTTTCTTT. Its protein is CASSLGAGPFEAFF. Combining the CDR3 with reference TRBV7-2 and TRBJ1-1 gives the whole variable domain GAGVSQSPSNKVTEKGKDVELRCDPISGHTALYWYRQSLGQGLEFLIYFQGNSAPDKSGLPSDRFSAERTGGSVSTLTIQRTQQEDSAVYLCASSLGAGPFEAFFGQGTRLTVV.

This clonotype has a handful of counts. The chain uses TRBV6-1 and TRBJ1-1; 7 nucleotides line up with TRBD1. The length of the CDR3 is 14 residues. V shed 8 bases, J shed 2 bases, and the junction held 8 bases outside the gene matches. Germline CDR1 MNHNS, CDR2 SASEGT. The CDR3 DNA follows: TGTGCCAGCGGGGAGACAGGGCGTAACACTGAAGCTTTCTTT. It is translated as CASGETGRNTEAFF.

This chain links TRBV24-1 with TRBJ2-3, with D uncertain. Germline lookup yields CDR1 KGHDR and CDR2 SFDVKD. Trimming shortened V by 12 bases and J by 0 bases, and 6 bases separated the two germline ends. The length of the CDR3 is 11 residues. The CDR3 here is CAASSTDTQYF. As DNA, the CDR3 is TGTGCCGCTAGTAGCACAGATACGCAGTATTTT.